This T cell receptor (beta chain) was found in a study of blood T cell repertoires in COVID-19. Study-level background: The United States, Italy and Spain provided the acute and convalescent COVID-19 samples. PBMCs, B-cell-depleted T cells, or T cells were the source of the cDNA or gDNA that made up the material.

J lost 4 bases, V lost 1 base, and 0 bases had no gene match. The germline CDR1 and CDR2 sequences are SGHDN and FVKESK. The CDR3 extends over 15 amino acids. Per the authors' pipeline: Scientists estimated how many nucleated cells there were by amplifying reference gene primers. Measured with immunoSEQ multiplex PCR; TCRdb has only the in-frame clones, and not every one. Clone size and the V and J calls come from that table; the DNA yielded D and trimming. Here the sample spans approximately 100,000 clones, 80% to 90% being singletons. The J gene is TRBJ2-5, the V gene TRBV14, with TRBD2 matching 13 bases. This receptor was taken from a woman under 40 with acute or convalescent COVID-19. The sequenced sample was peripheral blood. Here the CDR3 DNA reads TGTGCCAGCAGCCAAGGGACTAGCGGGGGAGAGACCCAGTACTTC. It specifies CASSQGTSGGETQYF.